Following are 15 T cell receptor beta chains from one sample sequenced in a study of T cells in Graves' hyperthyroidism and ophthalmopathy (dated by TCRdb to about 2019). Library method: multiplex PCR. Instrument used: Illumina HiSeq 2000. TCR beta CDR3 regions were amplified from RNA transcripts. For the first round of RT-PCR on the TCR CDR3, the HTBI primer set was used together with the Qiagen OneStep RT-PCR kit. The public reads were run again by TCRdb, first through fastp at Q25 and then through MiXCR, and only productive beta chains were kept. Every distinct CDR3 protein forms one entry, paired with its most common genes and DNA. For this sample there are under 350,000 distinct CDR3 sequences; around a sixth appear just once. 45% to 55% of the sample goes to the ten largest clones. Sequencing input: blood. The receptors come from a woman in her forties or fifties with Graves' hyperthyroidism.

This chain links TRBV19 with TRBJ2-2, with 7 positions matching TRBD1. The germline gives CDR1 LNHDA, CDR2 SQIVND (reference sequence). This CDR3 contains 19 residues. V shed 4 bases and J 6 bases; nucleotides not matched to a gene: 20. CDR3 in DNA: TGTGCCAGTAGTACCCGACAGGGCAGCGGAACGGTATACGCCGGGGAGCTGTTTTTT. Amino acids: CASSTRQGSGTVYAGELFF.

V usage is TRBV2 and J usage is TRBJ2-7, with D perhaps TRBD1 (5 bases). Looked up from germline, CDR1 is SNHLY and CDR2 is FYNNEI. The CDR3 sequence is 13 residues long. V was shortened by 6 bases and J by 3 bases, with 12 bases between the two germline ends. Here the CDR3 reads CASRRGPNYEQYF. The DNA of the CDR3 is TGTGCCAGCAGAAGGGGCCCAAACTACGAGCAGTACTTC.

A remark on this clonotype: A much larger clone sits a single nucleotide away, making a read error possible. The chain recombines TRBV2 with TRBJ2-1; a possible D gene is TRBD1 (6 bases). The CDR3 has 13 amino acids. Looked up from germline, CDR1 is SNHLY and CDR2 is FYNNEI. CDR3 residues: CASRETGSSERFF. CDR3 coding DNA: TGTGCCAGCAGAGAGACAGGTTCCAGTGAGCGGTTCTTC.

This clonotype has more than one count but fewer than ten. As DNA, the CDR3 is TGCGCCAGCAGTGAGTCTGGTAGATCACCCCTCCACTTT. Residues: CASSESGRSPLHF. V is TRBV10-2 and J is TRBJ1-6, with D unclear. Germline V lookup: CDR1 WSHSY, CDR2 SAAADI. This CDR3 comprises 13 residues. V dropped 0 bases and J dropped 10 bases, with 7 bases sitting between them.

V and J are TRBV5-1 and TRBJ2-1, with 9 bases fitting TRBD2. The germline CDR1 and CDR2 sequences are SGHRS and YFSETQ. The CDR3 has 16 residues. The V gene end was trimmed by 4 bases and the J gene end by 4 bases; junction bases not matched to a gene: 9. The CDR3 sequence: CASSGTGTSLYNEQFF. The CDR3, as DNA: TGCGCCAGCAGCGGGACCGGGACTAGCTTATACAATGAGCAGTTCTTC.

The chain carries TRBV7-9 and TRBJ1-2, with D hard to call. CDR1 and CDR2 from the germline V gene are SEHNR and FQNEAQ (reference sequence). This CDR3 has 13 amino acids. The germline V and J ends were trimmed by 5 bases and 3 bases, with 10 bases remaining between them. The chain's CDR3 is CASSPWTDYGYTF. CDR3 nucleotide sequence: TGTGCCAGCAGCCCTTGGACGGACTATGGCTACACCTTC.

This clonotype appeared a few times. The V call is TRBV5-1, the J call TRBJ1-1; D is unresolved. CDR1 is SGHRS, CDR2 YFSETQ, per germline. Trimming cost V 0 bases and J 4 bases, with 13 bases left between them. The CDR3 covers 15 residues. CDR3 protein: CASSLETGRATEAFF. The CDR3 bases are TGCGCCAGCAGCTTGGAGACGGGCCGGGCCACTGAAGCTTTCTTT.

This clonotype was observed at least ten times. J is TRBJ1-2 and V is TRBV3-1; 8 nucleotides line up with TRBD1. Trimming took 7 bases from V and 6 from J; bases not matched to a gene: 7. The CDR3 extends over 13 amino acids. Germline V gene data show CDR1 as LGHDT and CDR2 as YNNKEL (reference sequence). CDR3 sequence (DNA): TGTGCCAGCAAAGACAGGGGCGGTGATGGCTACACCTTC. Residues: CASKDRGGDGYTF.

This clonotype occurred a few times. This chain links TRBV13 with TRBJ1-1; D perhaps matches TRBD1 (5 bases). The germline V and J ends were trimmed by 5 bases and 2 bases, with 12 bases remaining between them. The CDR3 totals 14 residues. Germline CDR1 and CDR2: PRHDT and FYEKMQ (reference sequence). CDR3 DNA: TGTGCCAGCAGCCTCCGGGGCGCCAACACTGAAGCTTTCTTT. Protein: CASSLRGANTEAFF.

This clonotype was picked up a small number of times. The genes are TRBV6-5 and TRBJ2-3, with D perhaps TRBD1 (6 bases). The CDR3 contains 15 residues. Germline V gene lookup returns CDR1 MNHEY and CDR2 SVGAGI. V was shortened by 1 base and J by 2 bases, with 10 bases between the two germline ends. In DNA form, the CDR3 reads TGTGCCAGCAGTTACTTGTCAGGGGACACAGATACGCAGTATTTT. The encoded protein is CASSYLSGDTDTQYF.

The chain combines TRBV4-1 with TRBJ2-1; D is possibly TRBD1 (5 bases). Germline V gene data show CDR1 as MGHRA and CDR2 as YSYEKL. CDR3 size: 15 residues. Trimming cost V 1 base and J 4 bases, with 11 bases left between them. CDR3 DNA sequence: TGCGCCAGCAGCCAAGTGCAGGGCTTATACAATGAGCAGTTCTTC. As protein: CASSQVQGLYNEQFF.

This clonotype appeared many times. The gene calls are TRBV2 and TRBJ1-1; weak D call: TRBD1 (5 bases). Germline V gene lookup returns CDR1 SNHLY and CDR2 FYNNEI. Trimming cost V 10 bases and J 4 bases, with 10 bases left between them. The CDR3 runs 11 residues. CDR3 in DNA: TGTGCCACCGACAGAGGCACTGAAGCTTTCTTT. As protein: CATDRGTEAFF. Full variable domain (outside the CDR3, taken from reference TRBV2 and TRBJ1-1): EPEVTQTPSHQVTQMGQEVILRCVPISNHLYFYWYRQILGQKVEFLVSFYNNEISEKSEIFDDQFSVERPDGSNFTLKIRSTKLEDSAMYFCATDRGTEAFFGQGTRLTVV.

This clonotype was found a few times. V is TRBV6-2 or TRBV6-3 and J is TRBJ2-2; 8 nucleotides line up with TRBD2. The CDR3 is 14 residues long. J lost 3 bases, V lost 8 bases, and 5 bases had no gene match. Per germline, CDR1 MNHEY and CDR2 SVGEGT. The CDR3 is CASGRLAYTGELFF. In DNA, the CDR3 is TGTGCCAGCGGCCGACTAGCGTACACCGGGGAGCTGTTTTTT.

The rearrangement joins TRBV6-1 to TRBJ2-3; the match to TRBD1 covers 9 bases. Germline V CDR1 and CDR2: MNHNS, SASEGT. V was pared by 7 bases and J by 5 bases, with 4 bases of the junction left unmatched. The CDR3 covers 13 residues. CDR3 region: CASNRQGGDTQYF. The CDR3 DNA is TGTGCCAGCAACAGACAGGGGGGAGATACGCAGTATTTT.

This clonotype was found a few times. The chain carries TRBV7-3 and TRBJ2-2, with TRBD2 matching 7 bases. Per germline, CDR1 SGHTA and CDR2 FQGTGA. V lost 2 bases and J lost 3; bases outside the gene matches: 3. The CDR3 is 15 amino acids. CDR3 loop: CASSLAGVDTGELFF. In DNA, the CDR3 is TGTGCCAGCAGCTTAGCGGGAGTTGACACCGGGGAGCTGTTTTTT.